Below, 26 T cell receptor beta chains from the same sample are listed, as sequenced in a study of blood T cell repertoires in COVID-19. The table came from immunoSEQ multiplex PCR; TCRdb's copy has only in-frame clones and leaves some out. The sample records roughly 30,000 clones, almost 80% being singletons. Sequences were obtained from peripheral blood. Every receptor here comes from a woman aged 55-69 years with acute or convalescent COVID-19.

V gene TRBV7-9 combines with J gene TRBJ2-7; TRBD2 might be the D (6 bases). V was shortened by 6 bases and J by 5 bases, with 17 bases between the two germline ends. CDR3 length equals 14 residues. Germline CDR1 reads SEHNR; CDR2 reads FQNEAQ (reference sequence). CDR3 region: CASRPTSSSDEQYF. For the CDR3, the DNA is TGTGCCAGCAGACCGACTAGTAGTTCAGACGAGCAGTACTTC.

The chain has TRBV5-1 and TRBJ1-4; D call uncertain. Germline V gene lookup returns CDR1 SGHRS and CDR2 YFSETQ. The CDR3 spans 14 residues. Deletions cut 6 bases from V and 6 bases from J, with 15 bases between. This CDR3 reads CASTLTFHDEKLFF. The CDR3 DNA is TGCGCCAGCACATTGACATTCCACGATGAAAAACTGTTTTTT.

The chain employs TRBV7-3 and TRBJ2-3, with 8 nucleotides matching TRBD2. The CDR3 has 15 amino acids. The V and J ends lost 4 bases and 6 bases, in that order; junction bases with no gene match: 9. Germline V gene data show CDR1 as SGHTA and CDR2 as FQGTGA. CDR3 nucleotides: TGTGCCAGCAGCTACGGGACTAGGGGGTCGGATACGCAGTATTTT. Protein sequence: CASSYGTRGSDTQYF.

In nucleotides, the CDR3 is TGTGCCAGCAGCCAGGCGGACAGTACTAATTCACCCCTCCACTTT. Residues: CASSQADSTNSPLHF. The chain is built from TRBV2 and TRBJ1-6; D perhaps matches TRBD1 (6 bases). Germline V gives CDR1 SNHLY, CDR2 FYNNEI. The CDR3 spans 15 residues. The V and J ends lost 6 bases and 6 bases respectively, with 15 bases between them.

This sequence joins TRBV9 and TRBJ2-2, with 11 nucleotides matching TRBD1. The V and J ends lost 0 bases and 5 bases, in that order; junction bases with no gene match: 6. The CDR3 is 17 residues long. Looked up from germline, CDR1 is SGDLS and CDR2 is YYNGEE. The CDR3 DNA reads TGTGCCAGCAGCGTAGCGGTGGGGACAGGGGGGACCGGGGAGCTGTTTTTT. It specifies CASSVAVGTGGTGELFF.

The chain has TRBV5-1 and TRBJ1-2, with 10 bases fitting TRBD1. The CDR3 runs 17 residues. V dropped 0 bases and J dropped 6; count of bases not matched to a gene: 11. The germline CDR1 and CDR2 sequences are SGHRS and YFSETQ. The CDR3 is CASSLDPTGGDRDGYTF. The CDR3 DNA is TGCGCCAGCAGCTTGGACCCGACAGGGGGCGACCGCGATGGCTACACCTTC. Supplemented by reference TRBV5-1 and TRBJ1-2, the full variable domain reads KAGVTQTPRYLIKTRGQQVTLSCSPISGHRSVSWYQQTPGQGLQFLFEYFSETQRNKGNFPGRFSGRQFSNSRSEMNVSTLELGDSALYLCASSLDPTGGDRDGYTFGSGTRLTVV.

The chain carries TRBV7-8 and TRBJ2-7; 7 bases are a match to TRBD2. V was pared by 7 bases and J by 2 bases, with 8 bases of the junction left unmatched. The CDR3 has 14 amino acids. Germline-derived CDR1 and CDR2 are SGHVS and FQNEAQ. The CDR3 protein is CASTYGGFAYEQYF. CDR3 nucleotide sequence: TGTGCCAGCACCTACGGGGGGTTTGCCTACGAGCAGTACTTC.

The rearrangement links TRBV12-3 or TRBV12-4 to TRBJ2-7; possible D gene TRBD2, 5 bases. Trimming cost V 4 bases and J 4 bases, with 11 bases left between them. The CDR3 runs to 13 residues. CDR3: CASSSPRRYEQYF. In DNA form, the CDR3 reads TGTGCCAGCAGTTCTCCCAGGAGGTACGAGCAGTACTTC.

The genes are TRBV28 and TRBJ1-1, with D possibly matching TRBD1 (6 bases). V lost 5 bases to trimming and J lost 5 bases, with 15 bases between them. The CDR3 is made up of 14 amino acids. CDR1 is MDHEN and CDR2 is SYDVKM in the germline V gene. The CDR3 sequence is CASSPPGEGTEAFF. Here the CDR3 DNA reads TGTGCCAGCAGTCCTCCAGGGGAGGGGACTGAAGCTTTCTTT.

The CDR3: CASSVGAPAFQETQYF. The CDR3 nucleotides are TGTGCCAGCAGCGTAGGGGCCCCGGCGTTCCAAGAGACCCAGTACTTC. The V and J genes are TRBV9 and TRBJ2-5; D not certain. Germline CDR1 and CDR2: SGDLS and YYNGEE. The CDR3 has 16 amino acids. V was cut by 0 bases and J by 1 base, with 13 bases left in between.

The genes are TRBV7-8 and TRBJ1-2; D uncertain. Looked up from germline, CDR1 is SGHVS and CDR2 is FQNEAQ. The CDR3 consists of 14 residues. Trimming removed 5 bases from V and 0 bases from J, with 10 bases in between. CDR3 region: CASSIGSANYGYTF. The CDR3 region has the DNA TGTGCCAGCAGCATCGGGTCCGCTAACTATGGCTACACCTTC.

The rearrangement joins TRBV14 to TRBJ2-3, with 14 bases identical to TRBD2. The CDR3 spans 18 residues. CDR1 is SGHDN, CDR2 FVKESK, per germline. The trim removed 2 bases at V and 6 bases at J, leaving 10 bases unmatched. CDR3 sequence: CASSQRQTSGGAADTQYF. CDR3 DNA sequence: TGTGCCAGCAGCCAAAGACAGACTAGCGGGGGGGCCGCTGATACGCAGTATTTT.

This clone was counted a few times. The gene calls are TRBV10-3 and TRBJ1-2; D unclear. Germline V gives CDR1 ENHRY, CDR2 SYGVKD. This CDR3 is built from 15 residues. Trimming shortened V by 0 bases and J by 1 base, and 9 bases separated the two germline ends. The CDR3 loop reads CAISESKTVNYGYTF. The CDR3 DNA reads TGTGCCATCAGTGAGTCGAAAACAGTTAACTATGGCTACACCTTC.

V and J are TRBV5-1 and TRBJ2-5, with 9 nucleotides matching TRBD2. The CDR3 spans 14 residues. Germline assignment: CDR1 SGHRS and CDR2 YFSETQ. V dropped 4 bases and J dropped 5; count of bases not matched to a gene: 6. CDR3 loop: CASSMRGGLETQYF. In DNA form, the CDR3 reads TGCGCCAGCAGCATGCGGGGGGGGCTTGAGACCCAGTACTTC.

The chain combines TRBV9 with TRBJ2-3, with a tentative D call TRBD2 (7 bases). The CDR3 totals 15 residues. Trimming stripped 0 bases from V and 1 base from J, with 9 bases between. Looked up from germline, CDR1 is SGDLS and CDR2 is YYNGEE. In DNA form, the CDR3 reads TGTGCCAGCAGCGTAGTAGGGGGGGGCACAGATACGCAGTATTTT. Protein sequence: CASSVVGGGTDTQYF.

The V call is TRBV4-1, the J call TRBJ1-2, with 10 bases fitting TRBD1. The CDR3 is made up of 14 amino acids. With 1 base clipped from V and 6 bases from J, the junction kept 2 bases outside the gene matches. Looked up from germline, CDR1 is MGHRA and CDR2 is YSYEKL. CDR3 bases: TGCGCCAGCAGCCAAGGACAGGGGGCGGATGGCTACACCTTC. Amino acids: CASSQGQGADGYTF.

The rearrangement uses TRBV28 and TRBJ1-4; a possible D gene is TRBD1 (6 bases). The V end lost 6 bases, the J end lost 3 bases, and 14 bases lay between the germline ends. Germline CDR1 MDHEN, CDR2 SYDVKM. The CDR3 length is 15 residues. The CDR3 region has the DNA TGTGCCAGCAGCCCTACAGGGATAGCTAATGAAAAACTGTTTTTT. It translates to CASSPTGIANEKLFF.

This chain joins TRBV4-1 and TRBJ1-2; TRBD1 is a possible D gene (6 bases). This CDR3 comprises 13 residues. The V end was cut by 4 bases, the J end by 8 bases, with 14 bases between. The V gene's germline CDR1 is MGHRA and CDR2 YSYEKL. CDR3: CASSPDRRPGYTF. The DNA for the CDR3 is TGCGCCAGCAGCCCCGACAGGCGCCCGGGCTACACCTTC.

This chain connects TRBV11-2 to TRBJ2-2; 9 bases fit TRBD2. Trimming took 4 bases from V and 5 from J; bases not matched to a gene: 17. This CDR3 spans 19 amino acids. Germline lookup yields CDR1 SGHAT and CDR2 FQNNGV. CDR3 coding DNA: TGTGCCAGCAGCTCACCTTTTCAATTTATTAGCGGGGGAACCGGGGAGCTGTTTTTT. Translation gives CASSSPFQFISGGTGELFF.

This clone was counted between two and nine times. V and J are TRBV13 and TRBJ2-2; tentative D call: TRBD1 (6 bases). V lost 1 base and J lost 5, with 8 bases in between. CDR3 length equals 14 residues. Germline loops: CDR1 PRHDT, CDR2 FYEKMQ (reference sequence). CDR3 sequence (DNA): TGTGCCAGCAGCTTAGACAGGGTTACCGGGGAGCTGTTTTTT. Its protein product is CASSLDRVTGELFF.

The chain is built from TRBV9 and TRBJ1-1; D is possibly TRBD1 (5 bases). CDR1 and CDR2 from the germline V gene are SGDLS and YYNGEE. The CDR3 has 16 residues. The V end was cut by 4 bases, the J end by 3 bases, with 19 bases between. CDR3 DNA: TGTGCCAGCAGCCCGAAAGCGCGGGGGGAGTACACTGAAGCTTTCTTT. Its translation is CASSPKARGEYTEAFF.

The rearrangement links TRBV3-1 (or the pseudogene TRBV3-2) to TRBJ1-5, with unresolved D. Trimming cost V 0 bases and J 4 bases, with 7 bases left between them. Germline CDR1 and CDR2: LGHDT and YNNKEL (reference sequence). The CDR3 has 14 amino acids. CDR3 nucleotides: TGTGCCAGCAGCCAAGATAGCGGGAATCAGCCCCAGCATTTT. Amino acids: CASSQDSGNQPQHF.

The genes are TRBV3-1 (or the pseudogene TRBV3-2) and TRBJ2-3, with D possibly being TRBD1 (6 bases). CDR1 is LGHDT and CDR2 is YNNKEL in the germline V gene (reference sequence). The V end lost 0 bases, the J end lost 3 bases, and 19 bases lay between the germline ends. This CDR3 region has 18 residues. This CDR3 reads CASSQEGLGRGPTDTQYF. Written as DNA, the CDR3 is TGTGCCAGCAGCCAAGAAGGTTTGGGCAGGGGACCTACAGATACGCAGTATTTT.

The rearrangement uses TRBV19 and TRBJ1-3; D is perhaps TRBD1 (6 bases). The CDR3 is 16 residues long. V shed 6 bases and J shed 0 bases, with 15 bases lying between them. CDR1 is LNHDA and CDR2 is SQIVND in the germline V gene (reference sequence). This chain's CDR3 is CASRNTGTISGNTIYF. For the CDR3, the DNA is TGTGCCAGTAGGAACACAGGGACTATCTCTGGAAACACCATATATTTT.

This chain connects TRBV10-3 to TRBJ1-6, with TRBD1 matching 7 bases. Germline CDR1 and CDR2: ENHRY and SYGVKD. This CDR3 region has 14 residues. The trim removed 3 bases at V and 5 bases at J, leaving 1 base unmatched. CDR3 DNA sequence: TGTGCCATCAGTGATGGACAGGATAATTCACCCCTCCACTTT. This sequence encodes CAISDGQDNSPLHF.

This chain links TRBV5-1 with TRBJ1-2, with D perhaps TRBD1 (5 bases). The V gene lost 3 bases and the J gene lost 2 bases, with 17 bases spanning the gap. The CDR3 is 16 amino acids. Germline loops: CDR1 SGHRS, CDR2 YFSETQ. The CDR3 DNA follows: TGCGCCAGCAGCTCCAGTTCGGGGGAGGTGAACTATGGCTACACCTTC. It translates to CASSSSSGEVNYGYTF.